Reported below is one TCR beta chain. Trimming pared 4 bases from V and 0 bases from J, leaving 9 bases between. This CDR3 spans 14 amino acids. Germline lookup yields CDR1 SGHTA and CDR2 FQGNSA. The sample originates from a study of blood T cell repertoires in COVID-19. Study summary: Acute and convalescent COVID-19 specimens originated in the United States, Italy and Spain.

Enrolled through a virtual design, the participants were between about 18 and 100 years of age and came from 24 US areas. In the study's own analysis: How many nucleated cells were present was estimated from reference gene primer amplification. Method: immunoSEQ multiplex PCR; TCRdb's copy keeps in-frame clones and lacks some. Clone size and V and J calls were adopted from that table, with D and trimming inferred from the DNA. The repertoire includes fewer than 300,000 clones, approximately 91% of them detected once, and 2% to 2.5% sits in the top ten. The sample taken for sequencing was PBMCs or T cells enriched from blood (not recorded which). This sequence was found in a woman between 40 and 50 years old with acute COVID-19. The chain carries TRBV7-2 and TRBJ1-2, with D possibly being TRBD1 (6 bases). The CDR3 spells CASSSGQTNYGYTF. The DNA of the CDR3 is TGTGCCAGCAGCTCAGGACAGACTAACTATGGCTACACCTTC.